The T cell receptor beta chain under discussion was sequenced for a study of cytotoxic CD8 clonotypes in ibrutinib-treated CLL. Produced via immunoSEQ multiplex PCR; TCRdb's table is partial and in-frame only. The table records roughly 110,000 clones, 58% of them present only once. The germline V gene encodes CDR1 SGHTA and CDR2 FQGNSA. The CDR3 runs to 16 residues. The ends lost 2 bases at V and 6 bases at J; junction bases unmatched: 11. Sequencing used PBMCs, obtained after 24 months of ibrutinib treatment. The clonotype was recovered from a human donor with chronic lymphocytic leukemia. This chain connects TRBV7-2 to TRBJ2-7; 9 bases agree with TRBD1. Here the CDR3 reads CASSLPPGQGIREQYF. The CDR3 bases are TGTGCCAGCAGCTTACCGCCGGGACAGGGAATTCGCGAGCAGTACTTC.